The rows below give T cell receptor beta chains drawn from one sample of a study of blood T cell repertoires in COVID-19. The data were produced by immunoSEQ multiplex PCR, yet TCRdb's version contains in-frame clones alone and is incomplete. Found here are some 170,000 clones, around 80% of them singletons; the top ten hold approximately 8%. Source material: peripheral blood. The receptors derive from a man aged 55 to 70 with acute or convalescent COVID-19. The CDR3 runs from the conserved cysteine through the conserved F or W. Fields, in order: V gene, J gene, D gene, CDR3 protein. The D gene is left open where the match is weak.

TRBV27,TRBJ2-4,.,CASSFGIGGNIQYF
TRBV2,TRBJ1-5,TRBD1,CASSEGQGNQPQHF
TRBV6-5,TRBJ2-7,TRBD2,CASSYTGGREQYF
TRBV18,TRBJ1-2,.,CASSPTATGDGYTF
TRBV6-6,TRBJ2-3,TRBD1,CASSTGTGGTDTQYF
TRBV11-1,TRBJ1-1,.,CASSLTSAEAFF
TRBV21-1,TRBJ1-5,.,CASSNAWTGGNNQPQHF
TRBV29-1,TRBJ1-1,.,CSVEDRASTEAFF
TRBV5-6,TRBJ1-3,TRBD1,CASSSGTDGNTIYF
TRBV27,TRBJ1-1,.,CASRPVSGNDPNTEAFF
TRBV30,TRBJ1-3,.,CAWGPQGPGNTIYF
TRBV10-2,TRBJ2-5,TRBD1,CASSGATGIQETQYF
TRBV25-1,TRBJ1-4,.,CASSDRQGNEKLFF
TRBV9,TRBJ2-1,TRBD2,CASSESGGASYNEQFF
TRBV5-8,TRBJ1-2,.,CASSLRLGANYGYTF
TRBV18,TRBJ1-6,TRBD1,CASSSGTGPLIHSPLHF